Listed below are T cell receptor beta chains from one sample, sequenced in a study of metastatic and nonmetastatic thyroid tumors. MiXCR was used by TCRdb to re-call the PCR reads. The top ten hold over 10% of the sample, which has 15,000 to 20,000 clones, roughly 29% seen once. The specimen was tumor tissue. These receptors all stem from a male donor with papillary thyroid cancer or a benign thyroid nodule (not recorded which). Some clones in this sample may be carry-over from other donors' samples. CDR3s include the opening cysteine and the closing phenylalanine or tryptophan. The D gene is left open where the match is weak. The listing skips clone size in some rows; elsewhere it reads once, few, many or a size class.

j_call: TRBJ2-7
v_call: TRBV5-1
d_call: TRBD2
clone_size: -
cdr3_aa: CASSVLTSGRAKEQYF
cdr3_nt: TGCGCCAGCAGCGTTCTGACTAGCGGGAGGGCCAAAGAGCAGTACTTC

j_call: TRBJ1-6
v_call: TRBV5-6
d_call: -
clone_size: many
cdr3_aa: CASSDSHNSPLHF
cdr3_nt: TGTGCCAGCAGCGACAGCCATAATTCACCCCTCCACTTT

j_call: TRBJ1-2
v_call: TRBV10-3
d_call: -
clone_size: -
cdr3_aa: CAISEDPGTYGYTF
cdr3_nt: TGTGCCATCAGTGAGGACCCAGGGACCTATGGCTACACCTTC

j_call: TRBJ1-2
v_call: TRBV20-1
d_call: -
clone_size: once
cdr3_aa: CSARFVGADLPVSGYTF
cdr3_nt: TGCAGTGCTAGATTTGTAGGGGCCGATTTGCCGGTCTCTGGCTACACCTTC

j_call: TRBJ1-1
v_call: TRBV6-1
d_call: -
clone_size: -
cdr3_aa: CASTSPPGGGEAFF
cdr3_nt: TGTGCCAGCACCTCGCCCCCGGGGGGAGGTGAAGCTTTCTTT

j_call: TRBJ1-1
v_call: TRBV28
d_call: TRBD1
clone_size: -
cdr3_aa: CATPDRGNTEAFF
cdr3_nt: TGTGCCACTCCGGACAGGGGGAACACTGAAGCTTTCTTT

j_call: TRBJ1-2
v_call: TRBV19
d_call: -
clone_size: -
cdr3_aa: CASSIGNRASYTF
cdr3_nt: TGTGCCAGTAGTATAGGTAACAGGGCTTCCTACACCTTC

j_call: TRBJ1-1
v_call: TRBV28
d_call: -
clone_size: few
cdr3_aa: CASSLGMNTEAFF
cdr3_nt: TGTGCCAGCAGTTTGGGGATGAACACTGAAGCTTTCTTT

j_call: TRBJ1-4
v_call: TRBV6-2/TRBV6-3
d_call: TRBD1
clone_size: -
cdr3_aa: CASSYAGQGNEKLFF
cdr3_nt: TGTGCCAGCAGTTACGCGGGACAGGGTAATGAAAAACTGTTTTTT

j_call: TRBJ2-1
v_call: TRBV11-2
d_call: -
clone_size: medium-sized
cdr3_aa: CASSLFRGGEAYNEQFF
cdr3_nt: TGTGCCAGCAGCCTTTTTCGAGGGGGAGAGGCATACAATGAGCAGTTCTTC

j_call: TRBJ2-6
v_call: TRBV7-8
d_call: TRBD2
clone_size: many
cdr3_aa: CASSLGGLDFSGANVLTF
cdr3_nt: TGTGCCAGCAGCTTAGGGGGACTAGATTTCTCTGGGGCCAACGTCCTGACTTTC

j_call: TRBJ2-7
v_call: TRBV30
d_call: -
clone_size: -
cdr3_aa: CAWSVRSGSYEQYF
cdr3_nt: TGTGCCTGGAGTGTTAGGAGCGGCTCCTACGAGCAGTACTTC

j_call: TRBJ1-2
v_call: TRBV5-1
d_call: -
clone_size: -
cdr3_aa: CASSLGDGNYGYTF
cdr3_nt: TGCGCCAGCAGCTTGGGGGACGGCAACTATGGCTACACCTTC

j_call: TRBJ2-7
v_call: TRBV6-6
d_call: -
clone_size: large
cdr3_aa: CASSYSSPGSYEQYF
cdr3_nt: TGTGCCAGCAGTTACTCGAGTCCAGGCTCCTACGAGCAGTACTTC

j_call: TRBJ1-6
v_call: TRBV28
d_call: -
clone_size: medium-sized
cdr3_aa: CASSLAQGMGGSPLHF
cdr3_nt: TGTGCCAGCAGTTTGGCGCAGGGAATGGGGGGTTCACCCCTCCACTTT

j_call: TRBJ2-3
v_call: TRBV18
d_call: TRBD1
clone_size: -
cdr3_aa: CASSPVMDRGTDTQYF
cdr3_nt: TGTGCCAGCTCACCTGTTATGGACAGGGGCACAGATACGCAGTATTTT

j_call: TRBJ2-7
v_call: TRBV30
d_call: -
clone_size: -
cdr3_aa: CAWIRKGVTGASEQYF
cdr3_nt: TGTGCCTGGATCCGAAAAGGGGTGACGGGAGCGAGCGAGCAGTACTTC

j_call: TRBJ1-1
v_call: TRBV27
d_call: -
clone_size: few
cdr3_aa: CASSLYGGGLSEAFF
cdr3_nt: TGTGCCAGCAGTTTATATGGGGGCGGATTGTCTGAAGCTTTCTTT

j_call: TRBJ2-3
v_call: TRBV6-4
d_call: -
clone_size: few
cdr3_aa: CASSERGGTDTQYF
cdr3_nt: TGTGCCAGCAGTGAAAGGGGGGGCACAGATACGCAGTATTTT

j_call: TRBJ2-1
v_call: TRBV5-1
d_call: -
clone_size: medium-sized
cdr3_aa: CASSLLDISYNEQFF
cdr3_nt: TGCGCCAGCAGCTTGTTAGACATCTCCTACAATGAGCAGTTCTTC

j_call: TRBJ1-1
v_call: TRBV6-1
d_call: -
clone_size: medium-sized
cdr3_aa: CASVWATNTEAFF
cdr3_nt: TGTGCCAGCGTATGGGCGACGAACACTGAAGCTTTCTTT

j_call: TRBJ1-1
v_call: TRBV20-1
d_call: -
clone_size: -
cdr3_aa: CSARANRALNTEAFF
cdr3_nt: TGCAGTGCTAGAGCGAACAGGGCGCTGAACACTGAAGCTTTCTTT

j_call: TRBJ2-1
v_call: TRBV19
d_call: TRBD1
clone_size: medium-sized
cdr3_aa: CAQGTARYNEQFF
cdr3_nt: TGTGCACAGGGGACCGCCAGGTACAATGAGCAGTTCTTC

j_call: TRBJ2-1
v_call: TRBV5-6
d_call: -
clone_size: medium-sized
cdr3_aa: CASSQGRGSSYNEQFF
cdr3_nt: TGTGCCAGCAGCCAGGGCCGCGGAAGCTCCTACAATGAGCAGTTCTTC

j_call: TRBJ1-2
v_call: TRBV30
d_call: -
clone_size: -
cdr3_aa: CAWSVQGFGYTF
cdr3_nt: TGTGCCTGGAGTGTACAGGGCTTTGGCTACACCTTC

j_call: TRBJ2-2
v_call: TRBV20-1
d_call: -
clone_size: -
cdr3_aa: CSARLGVSTGELFF
cdr3_nt: TGCAGTGCTAGATTAGGTGTAAGCACCGGGGAGCTGTTTTTT

j_call: TRBJ1-1
v_call: TRBV9
d_call: -
clone_size: few
cdr3_aa: CASRGRDTEAFF
cdr3_nt: TGTGCCAGCAGGGGAAGGGACACTGAAGCTTTCTTT

j_call: TRBJ1-5
v_call: TRBV20-1
d_call: -
clone_size: -
cdr3_aa: CSARVGGAGNQPQHF
cdr3_nt: TGCAGTGCTAGAGTAGGGGGGGCTGGCAATCAGCCCCAGCATTTT

j_call: TRBJ2-7
v_call: TRBV27
d_call: TRBD2
clone_size: few
cdr3_aa: CASSLGAGLVYEQYF
cdr3_nt: TGTGCCAGCAGTTTAGGAGCGGGACTTGTCTACGAGCAGTACTTC

j_call: TRBJ1-5
v_call: TRBV28
d_call: -
clone_size: few
cdr3_aa: CASSFRFRGNQPQHF
cdr3_nt: TGTGCCAGCAGTTTTCGCTTCAGGGGCAATCAGCCCCAGCATTTT